This TCR beta chain originates from a study of post-analysis software for immune sequencing data. At the level of the study: Included courses were relapsing-remitting and secondary progressive multiple sclerosis; progressive-relapsing multiple sclerosis was also included.

Whole-study findings and limits: In patients, about five TRBV segments were more frequent than in controls, with TRBV5-6, TRBV5-1 and TRBV20-1 among them. Samples from a shared batch, those prepared together, strongly co-clustered by F measure. Controls showed significantly higher normalized Chao1 diversity than did multiple sclerosis patients.

From germline, CDR1 is SGHRS and CDR2 YFSETQ. Trimming took 4 bases from V and 0 from J, leaving 11 bases between them. The CDR3 extends over 15 amino acids. The TCR beta cDNA libraries contained unique molecular identifiers. Researchers reported roughly 0.5 million cDNA molecules coming from around 1 to 10 million T cells. TCRdb reprocessed the PCR reads via MiXCR and lists one record per CDR3 protein. The sample contains 250,000 to 300,000 distinct CDR3 sequences, just over 35% of which appear only once. This clonotype was picked up many times. The antigen is unknown. The sample comprised blood. The origin of this receptor is a girl between 10 and 17 years old with multiple sclerosis. V and J are TRBV5-1 and TRBJ2-4; D possibly corresponds to TRBD2 (5 bases). This CDR3 reads CASSEGSSAKNIQYF. The DNA of the CDR3 is TGCGCCAGCAGCGAGGGAAGTTCAGCCAAAAACATTCAGTACTTC.